These 11 T cell receptor beta chains were sequenced from one sample in a study of T cells after yellow fever vaccination. From the 5' RACE reads, TCRdb called clonotypes with MiXCR, one entry per CDR3 protein. The repertoire holds under 150,000 distinct CDR3 sequences, with more than 6% as singletons. The starting material was CD4+ T cells sorted from PBMCs, obtained 5 days after the yellow fever booster vaccination. The receptors stem from a man younger than 40 who received the YFV17D yellow fever vaccine.

This clonotype was picked up many times. The chain combines TRBV14 with TRBJ2-5, with D hard to call. The CDR3 is 14 residues long. Germline values: CDR1 SGHDN, CDR2 FVKESK. Trimming left V 3 bases short and J 5 bases short, with 13 bases between. The CDR3 region has the DNA TGTGCCAGCAGCCATTTGTCTTCCGGGGAGACCCAGTACTTC. The encoded protein is CASSHLSSGETQYF.

This clonotype was observed at least ten times. The chain joins TRBV7-8 to TRBJ1-2; TRBD1 agrees at 7 bases. There are 15 residues in the CDR3. Per germline, CDR1 SGHVS and CDR2 FQNEAQ. V trimming: 5 bases; J trimming: 4 bases; junction bases outside the gene matches: 10. The CDR3 DNA reads as TGTGCCAGCAGCGTCCGGGACAGCGGCCTCTATGGCTACACCTTC. Amino acid sequence: CASSVRDSGLYGYTF. Drawing the rest from reference TRBV7-8 and TRBJ1-2, the complete variable domain is GAGVSQSPRYKVAKRGQDVALRCDPISGHVSLFWYQQALGQGPEFLTYFQNEAQLDKSGLPSDRFFAERPEGSVSTLKIQRTQQEDSAVYLCASSVRDSGLYGYTFGSGTRLTVV.

This clonotype came up a few times. The chain employs TRBV6-2 or TRBV6-3 and TRBJ1-5; perhaps TRBD1 as D (5 bases). Germline V gene data show CDR1 as MNHEY and CDR2 as SVGEGT. Trimming took off 3 bases at V and 3 bases at J, with 15 bases between the two ends. The CDR3 extends over 16 amino acids. Written as DNA, the CDR3 is TGTGCCAGCAGTTATAGCCGCCAGGGCACCAATCAGCCCCAGCATTTT. It yields the protein CASSYSRQGTNQPQHF.

This clonotype was detected ten times or more. The chain links TRBV18 to TRBJ2-1; D remains unclear. The CDR3 is 13 residues long. Germline CDR1 and CDR2: KGHSH and LQKENI. V was pared by 3 bases and J by 6 bases, with 9 bases between. CDR3 coding DNA: TGTGCCAGCTCACCCGCACCCATCAATGAGCAGTTCTTC. Its translation is CASSPAPINEQFF.

The J gene is TRBJ1-3, the V gene TRBV30, with a weak D call TRBD1 (5 bases). Trimming left V 2 bases short and J 0 bases short, with 11 bases between. Germline V gene lookup returns CDR1 GTSNPN and CDR2 SVGIG (reference sequence). This CDR3 is built from 15 residues. This CDR3 reads CAWSLAGISGNTIYF. The CDR3 DNA follows: TGTGCCTGGAGTTTGGCAGGGATCTCTGGAAACACCATATATTTT.

This clonotype was found many times. The chain has TRBV5-5 and TRBJ2-3; D unresolved. Trimming left V 0 bases short and J 4 bases short, with 9 bases between. The CDR3 consists of 14 residues. Germline CDR1 reads SGHKS; CDR2 reads YYEKEE (reference sequence). The CDR3 sequence is CASSLVRAADTQYF. The CDR3 bases are TGTGCCAGCAGCTTGGTTAGGGCAGCAGATACGCAGTATTTT.

This clonotype has ten or more counts. This sequence joins TRBV5-6 and TRBJ2-7, with 7 bases that match TRBD2. The germline V gene encodes CDR1 SGHDT and CDR2 YYEEEE. J was trimmed by 12 bases and V by 4 bases; bases with no gene match: 10. This CDR3 region has 12 residues. The CDR3 reads CASSQRRLAPYF. CDR3 bases: TGTGCCAGCAGCCAACGTCGACTAGCTCCGTACTTC. The full variable domain, its missing parts supplied by reference TRBV5-6 and TRBJ2-7, is DAGVTQSPTHLIKTRGQQVTLRCSPKSGHDTVSWYQQALGQGPQFIFQYYEEEERQRGNFPDRFSGHQFPNYSSELNVNALLLGDSALYLCASSQRRLAPYFGPGTRLTVT.

A few counts support this clonotype. The rearrangement uses TRBV7-2 and TRBJ2-1; tentatively, D is TRBD2 (6 bases). V was trimmed by 5 bases and J by 2 bases, leaving 13 bases between them. This CDR3 comprises 15 residues. Germline lookup yields CDR1 SGHTA and CDR2 FQGNSA. CDR3 nucleotide sequence: TGTGCCAGCAGCCCGGGACTGGGCCCCTACAATGAGCAGTTCTTC. It codes for CASSPGLGPYNEQFF.

This clonotype was counted a few times. V is TRBV7-8 and J is TRBJ2-1; D unclear. The V end was cut by 1 base, the J end by 9 bases, with 13 bases between. Germline V gene lookup returns CDR1 SGHVS and CDR2 FQNEAQ. This CDR3 comprises 14 residues. The DNA of the CDR3 is TGTGCCAGCAGCTTAGAAGCTTCCCGTGGTGAGCAGTTCTTC. Translation: CASSLEASRGEQFF.

This clonotype has a count of ten or more. The V gene is TRBV7-6, the J gene TRBJ2-1; 9 bases align to TRBD2. V lost 5 bases and J lost 15; bases outside the gene matches: 11. The CDR3 runs to 13 residues. Germline V gene lookup returns CDR1 SGHVS and CDR2 FNYEAQ. The DNA of the CDR3 is TGTGCCAGCAGCCGAGACGGGACTAGCCCCTGGTTCTTC. It encodes CASSRDGTSPWFF.

This clonotype was found many times. The V call is TRBV29-1, the J call TRBJ1-1, with TRBD1 matching 11 bases. V lost 5 bases and J lost 10; bases outside the gene matches: 3. CDR3 size: 11 residues. Germline V gives CDR1 SQVTM, CDR2 ANQGSEA. The CDR3 sequence is CSVKGQGGAFF. CDR3 coding DNA: TGCAGCGTTAAGGGACAGGGGGGAGCTTTCTTT.